The 20 T cell receptor beta chains given below trace back to one sample, sequenced in a study of vaccination effects on CD4 cells after COVID-19. These TCRs are of unknown antigen specificity. Antigen-specific CD4+ T cell clonotypes were called by their expansion after viral peptide-pool culture in ViraFEST. Scientists isolated CD4+ T cells after a roughly ten-day culture period ended. Two doses of BNT162b2 or mRNA-1273 vaccine were administered to participants. Measured with immunoSEQ multiplex PCR; TCRdb has only the in-frame clones, and not every one. The sample lists more than 40,000 clones; nearly 75% were seen once. The specimen was CD4+ T cells from PBMCs cultured with HCoV-OC43 spike peptides, collected after COVID-19 vaccination. Noted subset: HCoV-OC43 spike overlapping peptide pool stimulation. The receptors stem from a human donor who received a COVID-19 vaccine.

V usage is TRBV9 and J usage is TRBJ2-3; 9 bases match TRBD2. Germline V gives CDR1 SGDLS, CDR2 YYNGEE. Trimming removed 7 bases from V and 3 bases from J; junction bases left unmatched: 6. The CDR3 consists of 14 residues. The CDR3 here is CASSPGLATDTQYF. The CDR3 nucleotides are TGTGCCAGCTCGCCGGGACTAGCAACAGATACGCAGTATTTT.

The chain joins TRBV4-2 to TRBJ2-1; TRBD2 matches 11 bases. Trimming took 5 bases from V and 4 from J; bases not matched to a gene: 4. The CDR3 has 15 amino acids. Germline CDR1 reads LGHNA; CDR2 reads YNFKEQ. DNA for the CDR3: TGTGCCAGCAGCTCACGGACTAGCGGGTACAATGAGCAGTTCTTC. Translation gives CASSSRTSGYNEQFF.

This chain connects TRBV5-1 to TRBJ2-7; TRBD2 aligns across 10 bases. V lost 5 bases, J lost 0 bases, and 5 bases stayed unmatched. The CDR3 loop spans 15 amino acids. Germline CDR1 SGHRS, CDR2 YFSETQ. The CDR3 here is CASSPLAGDSYEQYF. CDR3 nucleotides: TGCGCCAGCAGTCCCCTAGCGGGGGACTCCTACGAGCAGTACTTC.

The rearrangement joins TRBV6-5 to TRBJ2-2; D is tentatively TRBD1 or TRBD2 (5 bases each). CDR3 length: 15 amino acids. Germline lookup yields CDR1 MNHEY and CDR2 SVGAGI. The germline V and J ends were trimmed by 4 bases and 1 base, with 10 bases remaining between them. The CDR3 is CASSWGRQNTGELFF. CDR3 DNA sequence: TGTGCCAGCAGTTGGGGGAGACAGAACACCGGGGAGCTGTTTTTT.

The genes are TRBV6-5 and TRBJ2-7; D is uncertain. The CDR3 runs to 13 residues. With 2 bases removed from V and 0 bases from J, the gap between germline ends came to 5 bases. Germline values: CDR1 MNHEY, CDR2 SVGAGI. CDR3 coding DNA: TGTGCCAGCAGTTACGGAAACTCCTACGAGCAGTACTTC. Its protein is CASSYGNSYEQYF.

V and J are TRBV7-9 and TRBJ1-1, with a possible D match to TRBD1 (6 bases). Germline CDR1 reads SEHNR; CDR2 reads FQNEAQ (reference sequence). There are 14 residues in the CDR3. V was pared by 7 bases and J by 4 bases, with 16 bases between. CDR3 residues: CASNRQAGSTEAFF. In nucleotides, the CDR3 is TGTGCCAGCAATCGACAGGCTGGGAGCACTGAAGCTTTCTTT.

This chain joins TRBV15 and TRBJ2-1; weak D call: TRBD1 (5 bases). The CDR3 contains 15 residues. V was cut by 0 bases and J by 7 bases, with 13 bases left in between. CDR1 LNHNV and CDR2 YYDKDF come from the germline V gene (reference sequence). The CDR3 DNA follows: TGTGCCACCAGCAGAGAAGGATTGGGGCAGAATGAGCAGTTCTTC. Its translation: CATSREGLGQNEQFF.

As concerns this clone: A junction boundary mismatches the germline segment, possibly from a read error. The J gene is TRBJ2-7, the V gene TRBV7-9; tentatively, D is TRBD1 (7 bases). Germline V gives CDR1 SEHNR, CDR2 FQNEAQ (reference sequence). The length of the CDR3 is 14 residues. The CDR3 protein is CASRLDREVGEQYF. For the CDR3, the DNA is TGTGCCAGCAGGTTAGACAGGGAGGTTGGCGAGCAGTACTTC.

The chain couples TRBV6-6 to TRBJ2-2; D is unresolved. Per germline, CDR1 MNHNY and CDR2 SVGAGI (reference sequence). V lost 7 bases, J lost 7 bases, and 13 bases lay in between. The CDR3 runs 13 residues. The CDR3 nucleotides are TGTGCCAGCATAAGTTTAGGGAACGGGGAGCTGTTTTTT. Protein: CASISLGNGELFF.

The chain links TRBV6-5 to TRBJ2-5, with D perhaps matching TRBD1 (6 bases). With 6 bases removed from V and 4 bases from J, the gap between germline ends came to 12 bases. Germline CDR1 and CDR2: MNHEY and SVGAGI. The CDR3 is 13 amino acids. Here the CDR3 reads CASRLQGSETQYF. The DNA of the CDR3 is TGTGCCAGCAGACTACAGGGATCAGAGACCCAGTACTTC.

The chain combines TRBV19 with TRBJ1-2, with D possibly TRBD1 on 6 matching bases. The germline V gene encodes CDR1 LNHDA and CDR2 SQIVND (reference sequence). V was clipped by 3 bases and J by 8 bases, with 19 bases between them. This CDR3 has 15 amino acids. The CDR3: CASSITNRQEEGYTF. The DNA of the CDR3 is TGTGCCAGTAGTATTACCAATAGACAGGAAGAGGGCTACACCTTC. The complete variable domain, with remaining parts taken from reference TRBV19 and TRBJ1-2, reads DGGITQSPKYLFRKEGQNVTLSCEQNLNHDAMYWYRQDPGQGLRLIYYSQIVNDFQKGDIAEGYSVSREKKESFPLTVTSAQKNPTAFYLCASSITNRQEEGYTFGSGTRLTVV.

The chain couples TRBV6-6 to TRBJ1-2; possibly TRBD1 for D (5 bases). CDR3 length: 15 residues. Germline V gene lookup returns CDR1 MNHNY and CDR2 SVGAGI (reference sequence). V was trimmed by 5 bases and J by 4 bases, leaving 17 bases between them. The CDR3 sequence is CASSQPPGMGYGYTF. The CDR3 coding sequence is TGTGCCAGCAGTCAACCTCCAGGGATGGGCTATGGCTACACCTTC.

The genes are TRBV2 and TRBJ2-1; 10 nucleotides agree with TRBD2. CDR3 size: 15 residues. CDR1 is SNHLY and CDR2 is FYNNEI in the germline V gene. V shed 2 bases and J 9 bases; nucleotides not matched to a gene: 7. This chain's CDR3 is CASSESSGGAGEQFF. CDR3 bases: TGTGCCAGCAGTGAATCGAGCGGGGGGGCGGGTGAGCAGTTCTTC.

A few counts support this clone. This chain links TRBV18 with TRBJ2-3; D gene uncertain. The V and J ends lost 0 bases and 0 bases respectively, with 1 base between them. This CDR3 is built from 13 residues. Per the germline V gene, CDR1 is KGHSH and CDR2 is LQKENI. The CDR3 DNA is TGTGCCAGCTCACCACCAAGCACAGATACGCAGTATTTT. As protein: CASSPPSTDTQYF.

This clone was observed a handful of times. The chain is built from TRBV14 and TRBJ1-1, with D hard to call. The ends were cut back, 0 bases at V and 13 bases at J, with 15 bases in the middle. The CDR3 length is 13 residues. Germline CDR1 and CDR2: SGHDN and FVKESK. The CDR3 DNA reads TGTGCCAGCAGCCAAGACCGCCGGGGTTGGGTTTTCTTT. Its translation: CASSQDRRGWVFF. Filled out from reference TRBV14 and TRBJ1-1, the complete variable domain reads EAGVTQFPSHSVIEKGQTVTLRCDPISGHDNLYWYRRVMGKEIKFLLHFVKESKQDESGMPNNRFLAERTGGTYSTLKVQPAELEDSGVYFCASSQDRRGWVFFGQGTRLTVV.

The V gene is TRBV10-1, the J gene TRBJ1-1; D remains ambiguous. Germline values: CDR1 WNHNN, CDR2 SYGVQD (reference sequence). The CDR3 has 13 amino acids. V lost 2 bases and J lost 8, with 12 bases in between. DNA of the CDR3: TGCGCCAGCAGTGAGCGTCCTATTGGGGAAGCTTTCTTT. Its protein is CASSERPIGEAFF.

The CDR3 region has the DNA TGTGCCAGCAGTTCGGACAGGGGGTGGGAGACCCAGTACTTC. Its protein is CASSSDRGWETQYF. The chain carries TRBV27 and TRBJ2-5; 10 bases match TRBD1. The trim removed 4 bases at V and 5 bases at J, leaving 4 bases unmatched. The germline V gene has CDR1 MNHEY and CDR2 SMNVEV (reference sequence). CDR3 length: 14 residues.

In its sample, this clone was seen a few times. V usage is TRBV10-3 and J usage is TRBJ2-1; a possible D gene is TRBD1 (5 bases). Trimming left V 7 bases short and J 7 bases short, with 14 bases between. There are 13 residues in the CDR3. CDR1 is ENHRY and CDR2 is SYGVKD in the germline V gene. CDR3 coding DNA: TGTGCCATCAAGGGGCAGGGTCTGAATGAGCAGTTCTTC. Encoded protein: CAIKGQGLNEQFF.

This rearrangement joins TRBV10-3 to TRBJ2-7; no clear D. Germline V CDR1 and CDR2: ENHRY, SYGVKD. The CDR3 runs to 11 residues. Trimming took off 3 bases at V and 2 bases at J, with 2 bases between the two ends. CDR3 nucleotides: TGTGCCATCAGTGAAGCCTACGAGCAGTACTTC. This gives the protein CAISEAYEQYF.

V and J are TRBV19 and TRBJ2-7, with a weak D call TRBD1 (6 bases). There are 14 residues in the CDR3. V lost 5 bases, J lost 2 bases, and 13 bases lay in between. The germline gives CDR1 LNHDA, CDR2 SQIVND (reference sequence). This chain's CDR3 is CASSPPGVTYEQYF. CDR3 bases: TGTGCCAGTAGTCCGCCAGGGGTGACCTACGAGCAGTACTTC.